These T cell receptor beta chains were read from a single sample in a study of CD8 T cells in Susac syndrome. One entry per CDR3 protein results from TCRdb running MiXCR on the immunoSEQ multiplex PCR reads. The sample shows 56,000 or so distinct CDR3 sequences, approximately 95% of them seen only once. Sequencing was done on a sample of CD8+ T cells from PBMCs. The source is a human donor with Susac syndrome. The CDR3 runs from the conserved cysteine through the conserved F or W. Fields, in order: D gene, clone size, V gene, J gene, CDR3 DNA, CDR3 protein. D genes are given only for firm matches. Expanded clones are given a class, and other clones once, few, many or no size at all.

D gene: TRBD1
clone size: -
V gene: TRBV19
J gene: TRBJ2-2
CDR3 DNA: TGTGCCAGTAGTATTCAGCAGGGACAGGGGTTCACCGGGGAGCTGTTTTTT
CDR3 protein: CASSIQQGQGFTGELFF

D gene: TRBD1
clone size: -
V gene: TRBV7-9
J gene: TRBJ1-1
CDR3 DNA: TGTGCCAGCAGCTCAGGGGGTGAAGCTTTCTTT
CDR3 protein: CASSSGGEAFF

D gene: TRBD2
clone size: -
V gene: TRBV7-9
J gene: TRBJ2-5
CDR3 DNA: TGTGCCAGCAGCTTAGGGGACGGCCGGGGGGGAGAGACCCAGTACTTC
CDR3 protein: CASSLGDGRGGETQYF

D gene: TRBD2
clone size: -
V gene: TRBV7-7
J gene: TRBJ2-5
CDR3 DNA: TGTGCCAGCAGCTCCGAACTAGCGGGGGCACAAGAGACCCAGTACTTC
CDR3 protein: CASSSELAGAQETQYF

D gene: -
clone size: -
V gene: TRBV9
J gene: TRBJ2-2
CDR3 DNA: TGTGCCAGCAGCGCTCTAGGGGGGGAAGGCGGGGAGCTGTTTTTT
CDR3 protein: CASSALGGEGGELFF

D gene: -
clone size: -
V gene: TRBV25-1
J gene: TRBJ2-3
CDR3 DNA: TGTGCCAGCAGGAATGGCCGGGATACGCAGTATTTT
CDR3 protein: CASRNGRDTQYF

D gene: -
clone size: -
V gene: TRBV10-3
J gene: TRBJ2-7
CDR3 DNA: TGTGCCATCAGTGAGGCCTCACAGCCAGCCTACGAGCAGTACTTC
CDR3 protein: CAISEASQPAYEQYF

D gene: -
clone size: -
V gene: TRBV12-3/TRBV12-4
J gene: TRBJ1-1
CDR3 DNA: TGTGCCAGCAGTACCGGACAGTTACCTTTCTTT
CDR3 protein: CASSTGQLPFF

D gene: -
clone size: -
V gene: TRBV11-2
J gene: TRBJ2-5
CDR3 DNA: TGTGCCAGCAGCTTCACCACAGGGCTGGGGGAGACCCAGTACTTC
CDR3 protein: CASSFTTGLGETQYF

D gene: -
clone size: -
V gene: TRBV4-1
J gene: TRBJ2-6
CDR3 DNA: TGCGCCAGCAGCCAAACTACTGGGGCCAACGTCCTGACTTTC
CDR3 protein: CASSQTTGANVLTF

D gene: TRBD1
clone size: -
V gene: TRBV18
J gene: TRBJ2-7
CDR3 DNA: TGTGCCAGCTCACGTACTAATCGGGACAGGAAATCCTACGAGCAGTACTTC
CDR3 protein: CASSRTNRDRKSYEQYF

D gene: -
clone size: -
V gene: TRBV2
J gene: TRBJ1-2
CDR3 DNA: TGTGCCAGCAGTGACAGGGGTTGGTACACCTTC
CDR3 protein: CASSDRGWYTF

D gene: -
clone size: -
V gene: TRBV6-1
J gene: TRBJ2-3
CDR3 DNA: TGTGCCAGCATTTTCGGGGTAGGGTTAACAGATACGCAGTATTTT
CDR3 protein: CASIFGVGLTDTQYF

D gene: -
clone size: -
V gene: TRBV7-9
J gene: TRBJ1-2
CDR3 DNA: TGTGCCAGCAGCTTAGCAGGGTATCGGGGCTACACCTTC
CDR3 protein: CASSLAGYRGYTF

D gene: TRBD1
clone size: -
V gene: TRBV7-9
J gene: TRBJ2-5
CDR3 DNA: TGTGCCAGCAGCCCGGGGACAGGCGAGACCCAGTACTTC
CDR3 protein: CASSPGTGETQYF

D gene: TRBD1
clone size: once
V gene: TRBV7-2
J gene: TRBJ2-7
CDR3 DNA: TGTGCCAGCAGCTTAGAGGACAGGTTGATCTACGAGCAGTACTTC
CDR3 protein: CASSLEDRLIYEQYF

D gene: -
clone size: -
V gene: TRBV4-1
J gene: TRBJ2-5
CDR3 DNA: TGCGCCAGCAGCCGGAGGGACAACGGAGAGACCCAGTACTTC
CDR3 protein: CASSRRDNGETQYF

D gene: TRBD1
clone size: -
V gene: TRBV7-9
J gene: TRBJ2-7
CDR3 DNA: TGTGCCAGCAGCTCCCCCCAAAGACAGGGCCGAAACTACGAGCAGTACTTC
CDR3 protein: CASSSPQRQGRNYEQYF

D gene: TRBD1
clone size: -
V gene: TRBV20-1
J gene: TRBJ1-2
CDR3 DNA: TGCAGTATAGAGTGGACAGGCAATGAGGGCTATGGCTACACCTTC
CDR3 protein: CSIEWTGNEGYGYTF

D gene: -
clone size: once
V gene: TRBV7-8
J gene: TRBJ2-1
CDR3 DNA: TGTGCCAGCAGCTTAGGCCACGTCAATGAGCAGTTCTTC
CDR3 protein: CASSLGHVNEQFF

D gene: -
clone size: -
V gene: TRBV24-1
J gene: TRBJ2-2
CDR3 DNA: TGTGCCACCAGTGATTCTGACAGGTCGGGCGGGGAGCTGTTTTTT
CDR3 protein: CATSDSDRSGGELFF

D gene: TRBD2
clone size: -
V gene: TRBV14
J gene: TRBJ2-7
CDR3 DNA: TGTGCCAGCAACGACCCCGGGGGGGGCAGTCCCTACGAGCAGTACTTC
CDR3 protein: CASNDPGGGSPYEQYF

D gene: TRBD1
clone size: -
V gene: TRBV30
J gene: TRBJ2-3
CDR3 DNA: TGTGCCTGCTCCGTAGGGGGCGCAGATACGCAGTATTTT
CDR3 protein: CACSVGGADTQYF

D gene: TRBD2
clone size: -
V gene: TRBV7-8
J gene: TRBJ2-3
CDR3 DNA: TGTGCCAGCAGCCCAAGGACTAGCGGGGGATCAGATACGCAGTATTTT
CDR3 protein: CASSPRTSGGSDTQYF

D gene: -
clone size: -
V gene: TRBV29-1
J gene: TRBJ2-5
CDR3 DNA: TGCAGCGTTGATTTCAGGGCCGAGACCCAGTACTTC
CDR3 protein: CSVDFRAETQYF

D gene: TRBD2
clone size: once
V gene: TRBV9
J gene: TRBJ2-7
CDR3 DNA: TGTGCCAGCAGCTCTTCAGGAAGCGGGGGGTACGAGCAGTACTTC
CDR3 protein: CASSSSGSGGYEQYF

D gene: -
clone size: -
V gene: TRBV5-1
J gene: TRBJ2-6
CDR3 DNA: TGCGCCAGCAGCTTGCACAGGGACTCTGGGGCCAACGTCCTGACTTTC
CDR3 protein: CASSLHRDSGANVLTF

D gene: TRBD1
clone size: -
V gene: TRBV3-1
J gene: TRBJ2-4
CDR3 DNA: TGTGCCAGCAGCCAAGAAGGGACAGGGGAGCTACTAGCCAAAAACATTCAGTACTTC
CDR3 protein: CASSQEGTGELLAKNIQYF

D gene: -
clone size: few
V gene: TRBV30
J gene: TRBJ2-6
CDR3 DNA: TGTGCCTGGAGTTGGGGGCCCTCTGGGGCCAACGTCCTGACTTTC
CDR3 protein: CAWSWGPSGANVLTF

D gene: -
clone size: once
V gene: TRBV19
J gene: TRBJ2-1
CDR3 DNA: TGTGCCAGTAGTAAGCGCCGTTTCTCCTACAATGAGCAGTTCTTC
CDR3 protein: CASSKRRFSYNEQFF

D gene: -
clone size: once
V gene: TRBV30
J gene: TRBJ2-7
CDR3 DNA: TGTGCCTGGAGTGTAGGGGGGGGCCCCTACGAGCAGTACTTC
CDR3 protein: CAWSVGGGPYEQYF

D gene: -
clone size: -
V gene: TRBV20-1
J gene: TRBJ2-2
CDR3 DNA: TGCAGTGCTTCCATCGCGAACACCGGGGAGCTGTTTTTT
CDR3 protein: CSASIANTGELFF

D gene: -
clone size: -
V gene: TRBV6-5
J gene: TRBJ2-5
CDR3 DNA: TGTGCCAGCAGTTACGGATCCCTGGGAGAGACCCAGTACTTC
CDR3 protein: CASSYGSLGETQYF

D gene: -
clone size: -
V gene: TRBV5-6
J gene: TRBJ1-5
CDR3 DNA: TGTGCCAGCAGCCGGGCCTGGGGCAATCAGCCCCAGCATTTT
CDR3 protein: CASSRAWGNQPQHF

D gene: TRBD1
clone size: -
V gene: TRBV15
J gene: TRBJ2-5
CDR3 DNA: TGTGCCACCAGCAGAGAAGGGCAGGGGGCTGCGACCGACCAAGAGACCCAGTACTTC
CDR3 protein: CATSREGQGAATDQETQYF

D gene: TRBD2
clone size: -
V gene: TRBV9
J gene: TRBJ2-1
CDR3 DNA: TGTGCCAGCAGCCCAGCCCAGCGGGGGGGCCGCGAGCAGTTCTTC
CDR3 protein: CASSPAQRGGREQFF

D gene: -
clone size: once
V gene: TRBV2
J gene: TRBJ2-7
CDR3 DNA: TGTGCCAGCAGCCTCACAGAATACGAGCAGTACTTC
CDR3 protein: CASSLTEYEQYF

D gene: TRBD1
clone size: -
V gene: TRBV19
J gene: TRBJ1-3
CDR3 DNA: TGTGCCAGTAGCCCGGGGACAGACTCTGGAAACACCATATATTTT
CDR3 protein: CASSPGTDSGNTIYF

D gene: -
clone size: -
V gene: TRBV18
J gene: TRBJ2-3
CDR3 DNA: TGTGCCAGCTCACCACCGGAACTCGCGGGGGCCGGTCTAGATACGCAGTATTTT
CDR3 protein: CASSPPELAGAGLDTQYF

D gene: -
clone size: -
V gene: TRBV4-1
J gene: TRBJ2-2
CDR3 DNA: TGCGCCAGCAGCCAAGAACAGGGAATCGGGGAGCTGTTTTTT
CDR3 protein: CASSQEQGIGELFF

D gene: -
clone size: -
V gene: TRBV27
J gene: TRBJ2-3
CDR3 DNA: TGTGCCAGCAGTTTTCGATCCTGGCAAGATACGCAGTATTTT
CDR3 protein: CASSFRSWQDTQYF

D gene: -
clone size: -
V gene: TRBV9
J gene: TRBJ2-2
CDR3 DNA: TGTGCCAGCAGCCTGATAGGGGCCGGGGAGCTGTTTTTT
CDR3 protein: CASSLIGAGELFF

D gene: -
clone size: -
V gene: TRBV15
J gene: TRBJ2-5
CDR3 DNA: TGTGCCACCAGCAGAGATCGGGCAGACCAAGAGACCCAGTACTTC
CDR3 protein: CATSRDRADQETQYF

D gene: -
clone size: -
V gene: TRBV9
J gene: TRBJ2-3
CDR3 DNA: TGTGCCAGCAACGTCGCGGGGGCATCAGATACGCAGTATTTT
CDR3 protein: CASNVAGASDTQYF

D gene: -
clone size: -
V gene: TRBV29-1
J gene: TRBJ2-7
CDR3 DNA: TGCAGCGTCGGACTATCGCAAACCTACGAGCAGTACTTC
CDR3 protein: CSVGLSQTYEQYF

D gene: TRBD2
clone size: -
V gene: TRBV29-1
J gene: TRBJ2-5
CDR3 DNA: TGCAGCGTTGAGCTTAGCGGGGCCTTTGGGGAGACCCAGTACTTC
CDR3 protein: CSVELSGAFGETQYF

D gene: -
clone size: few
V gene: TRBV6-2/TRBV6-3
J gene: TRBJ2-5
CDR3 DNA: TGTGCCAGCAGTTACCCCGAAGAGACCCAGTACTTC
CDR3 protein: CASSYPEETQYF

D gene: -
clone size: -
V gene: TRBV7-8
J gene: TRBJ2-3
CDR3 DNA: TGTGCCAGCAGCTTAGCGAGGTATACGCAGTATTTT
CDR3 protein: CASSLARYTQYF

D gene: -
clone size: -
V gene: TRBV15
J gene: TRBJ1-1
CDR3 DNA: TGTGCCACCAGCAGAGATTGGCGGGGGGCAAACACTGAAGCTTTCTTT
CDR3 protein: CATSRDWRGANTEAFF

D gene: -
clone size: -
V gene: TRBV12-3/TRBV12-4
J gene: TRBJ1-5
CDR3 DNA: TGTGCCAGCAGTACCTGGTCGGCCAGCAATCAGCCCCAGCATTTT
CDR3 protein: CASSTWSASNQPQHF

D gene: TRBD1
clone size: -
V gene: TRBV29-1
J gene: TRBJ2-7
CDR3 DNA: TGCAGCGTTACGGGACAGCCTCTCTACGAGCAGTACTTC
CDR3 protein: CSVTGQPLYEQYF